This T cell receptor (beta chain) was obtained from a study of cytomegalovirus exposure and HLA in healthy donors (dated by TCRdb to about 2017). Context from the whole study: According to an earlier analysis of 550 to 700 of the donors, about 180 million T cells yielded 117 million unique TCR beta sequences and about 300 Gb of sequence data. An early release that covered more than 550 HLA-typed donors contained approximately 300 gigabases of sequencing data and 85 million to 100 million unique TCR sequences. Of the roughly 400 genotyped donors, around 81% fell in the genetic ancestry cluster associated with self-reported Caucasian donors. The aim of the study was to test whether cataloging public T cell receptors could identify signatures of past pathogen exposure. The T cell repertoires of around 670 subjects were profiled by immunosequencing and related to cytomegalovirus serostatus. In addition to the first cohort of 666 subjects, a separate validation cohort of 130 or so different subjects was used. To predict cytomegalovirus infection status, the study brought together high-throughput TCR immunosequencing, statistical association of individual TCRs with disease status, and machine learning. A later analysis re-analyzed previously published TCR beta repertoires from hundreds of donors and added high-resolution HLA genotyping to study TCR occurrence patterns. Rather than using new phenotypic data, the later analysis identified candidate immune exposures from TCR beta sequences and from how often those sequences occurred across donors. In an earlier analysis of more than 550 of the donors, high-throughput TCR beta sequencing was used to judge whether each TCR beta V gene segment behaved as functional or pseudogenic. Donor age, sex, ethnicity and CMV serostatus were collected together with the repertoire data. A later genetic analysis used genome-wide SNP genotypes for about 65% of the roughly 700 donors, treating that subset as a discovery cohort. All discovery cohort repertoires had been generated using a single sequencing platform. HLA typing covered class I and class II loci at four-digit resolution. The number of typed donors differed by locus: roughly 620-640 for A, B, C, DRB1 and DQB1; approximately 520 for DQA1; around 580 for DPA1; and 400 to 480 for DPB1. Five DR-DQ haplotypes were treated as single units for association and clustering because of strong linkage in the cohort. Among around 400 genotyped donors of the cohort, an average of roughly 230,000 unique TCR beta nucleotide sequences was sequenced per donor, of which 15% to 20% were non-productive.

Library creation used the immunoSEQ multiplex PCR assay. For the multiplex PCR, a mixture combining 60 forward primers for TCR Vbeta segments and 13 reverse primers for TCR Jbeta segments was used. The CDR3 region of rearranged TCR beta genes was amplified from genomic DNA by a multiplex PCR assay. On the Illumina HiSeq System, the amplified TCR beta libraries were sequenced as 87-base-pair reads. The study's own analysis went as follows. In a later analysis, some 80 million unique TCR beta chains were counted across the approximately 670 repertoires, and roughly 11 million of these chains were shared by at least two donors. A nearest-neighbor algorithm error-corrected the raw reads and collapsed the reads into unique sequences, merging closely related sequences to remove PCR and sequencing errors. V, D and J gene segments were assigned by aligning CDR3 sequences to IMGT reference sequences. For a sequence to be retained, a match of at least six nucleotides was required to both a V gene segment and a J gene segment. A rearrangement counted as productive if the CDR3 had no stop codons and remained in frame with V and J, and every other rearrangement counted as non-productive. Following IMGT convention, CDR3 was defined as the stretch from the second conserved V-encoded cysteine to the conserved J-encoded phenylalanine. In an earlier analysis of around 570 of the donors, sequences lacking an unambiguous match to a single V gene segment were excluded. In an earlier analysis of several hundred of the donors, V segments were called functional above 56.7% productive rearrangements and were called segregating when the between-donor standard deviation exceeded 5%. To diagnose cytomegalovirus status from the catalog of TCR beta chain sequences, a statistical classification framework was built. V and J gene assignment, in a later analysis, came from comparing TCR nucleotide sequences with IMGT/GENE-DB human TR gene sequences. The TCRdist pipeline was used in a later analysis to assign CDR3 sequences and most-parsimonious VDJ recombination scenarios. A later analysis defined each TCR beta chain by its CDR3 amino acid sequence plus V-gene family, and excluded reads lacking a unique V-gene family. To address suspected cross-contamination and a sequencing artifact, a later analysis removed roughly 580 highly shared, low-generation-probability nucleotide sequences. A later analysis calculated a clonal expansion index for each public chain from normalized within-repertoire ranks of inferred template counts. Generation probabilities in a later analysis came from a VDJ recombination model fitted to out-of-frame rearrangements, and those results were checked against IGoR. In a later analysis, TCR-TCR, TCR-HLA and TCR-CMV co-occurrence was scored with hypergeometric tests, and a repertoire-size bias correction was applied to TCR pairs. To estimate false discovery rates, a later analysis permuted the HLA or CMV assignments 20 times. In a later analysis, co-occurring TCRs were grouped using DBSCAN, and TCRdist sequence similarity was added for clustering within HLA-allele-positive subsets. Repertoires with fewer than 30,000 or more than 120,000 public chains, plus five repertoires with anomalous nucleotide sharing, were excluded from co-occurrence clustering. TCRdb re-hosts the immuneACCESS table, in-frame sequences only. Its copies lack some clones; in the studies checked, an unresolved V gene accounts for under half of them, and the cause for the rest is not known. The DNA was the basis for D and trimming; V, J and clone size are from that table. The sample data list around 120,000 clones, and approximately 86% of these were observed just once. Roughly 1.8% of the sample belongs to the ten largest clones.

What the study reported, not specific to this receptor: Compared with equally common non-associated chains, HLA-associated TCR beta chains in a later analysis were more clonally expanded and had lower generation probabilities. Most TCR sequences were observed very rarely across donors, whereas some public TCRs were present in many individuals. The sequencing pipeline was judged likely to have produced a cluster of highly shared sequence variants as a technical artifact. According to a later analysis, TCR association rates differed among HLA loci, with DRB1 alleles showing the most associated TCRs and HLA-C alleles showing the fewest. Sequencing depth was assumed to be roughly uniform across donors in the presence/absence analyses, though that assumption may not hold. In vitro tests confirmed that a few of the cytomegalovirus-associated TCR beta chains recognize cytomegalovirus antigens. In this cohort, only TCR beta chains were sequenced, and detectable features were limited by the absence of alpha or paired-chain data. A later analysis found that most CMV-associated TCR beta chains appeared HLA-restricted, with HLA associations seemingly driven largely by CMV exposure. At a false discovery rate of 0.05, a later analysis linked 16,000 or so TCR beta sequences to specific HLA alleles. A further reported finding was that TCR beta sequences accurately predicted the HLA-A and HLA-B alleles for most subjects in the first cohort. In a later genetic analysis, a missense DCLRE1C variant was associated with V-gene and J-gene trimming of TCR beta chains, and the association was replicated in an independent cohort. Several of the top co-occurrence clusters appeared to be linked to parvovirus B19, influenza, CMV and Epstein-Barr virus, according to a later analysis. Linkage disequilibrium might explain the correlated functional status among segregating V segments, but an unknown experimental factor could not be excluded. The classifier was reported to diagnose cytomegalovirus status with high specificity and sensitivity in both the original cohort and the validation cohort. An earlier analysis of around 500 of the donors showed that most TCR beta V segments appeared in productive rearrangements either about 87% or about 30% of the time, which broadly matched IMGT annotations. Because the 87-base-pair reads could not distinguish some IMGT-functional V segments, including TRBV6-2 and TRBV6-3, those segments were excluded. It was suggested by the authors that the approach could potentially be generalized to other disease states and immunological phenotypes. Immune exposure information for the cohort was limited to CMV serostatus. According to a later genetic analysis, donors in an Asian-associated ancestry cluster had fewer N-insertions in productive TCRs than the roughly 700-donor mean. About 17 rarely observed V segments, including chromosome 9 orphons, were excluded from the earlier analysis of some 590 of the donors because counts were too low. The study listed 164 TCR beta chains as associated with cytomegalovirus. Because some donors lacked HLA typing at each locus, the association tests relied only on the typed subset. When HLA alleles, especially DR and DQ, strongly co-occurred, attributing TCR associations to individual alleles was difficult.

V loses 0 bases, J loses 4 bases, and the germline ends lie 14 bases apart. Reading the germline V gene gives CDR1 SGHDN and CDR2 FVKESK. Its CDR3 holds 16 amino acids, cysteine through phenylalanine. Here the CDR3 DNA is all that survives: 48 bases in frame from base 1. In regard to this clone: The target of this receptor is not known. Base qualities were left out, and no much larger clone turns up one base away.

The cohort was made up of 666 healthy bone marrow donors. Cohort members were all nominally healthy when sampled, although unrecorded immune exposures were likely present. The donor tested CMV seronegative and was one of the 352 seronegative cohort members. A peripheral blood sample was provided by each donor, and peripheral blood mononuclear cells were used for TCR beta sequencing. Genomic DNA was extracted from the blood cell samples with the Qiagen DNeasy Blood Extraction Kit. The chain is made from TRBV14 and TRBJ2-3; a weak D assignment points to TRBD2 (5 bases agree). The clonotype originates from a boy aged 10-17 years in good health and CMV-seronegative. Specimen: PBMCs. The CDR3 corresponds to CASSQDLEGTADTQYF. DNA sequence: TGTGCCAGCAGCCAAGATCTTGAGGGAACCGCAGATACGCAGTATTTT.